The 12 T cell receptor beta chains below all came from one sample that was sequenced in a study of CD8 T cells in ankylosing spondylitis. TCRdb ran MiXCR on the 5' RACE reads and lists one entry per CDR3 protein. The sample shows 250,000 to 350,000 distinct CDR3 sequences, around 18% of them seen only once. The sequenced sample consisted of blood, either unsorted or a sorted T cell fraction (not recorded which). These receptors were obtained from a male donor with ankylosing spondylitis or in good health (not recorded which).

The chain combines TRBV5-1 with TRBJ1-5; D is ambiguous. Germline CDR1 SGHRS, CDR2 YFSETQ. Trimming removed 0 bases from V and 4 bases from J, with 11 bases in between. The CDR3 has 15 amino acids. The CDR3 bases are TGCGCCAGCAGCTTGGGGACGTTTCAAAATCAGCCCCAGCATTTT. Encoded protein: CASSLGTFQNQPQHF. Supplemented by reference TRBV5-1 and TRBJ1-5, the full variable domain reads KAGVTQTPRYLIKTRGQQVTLSCSPISGHRSVSWYQQTPGQGLQFLFEYFSETQRNKGNFPGRFSGRQFSNSRSEMNVSTLELGDSALYLCASSLGTFQNQPQHFGDGTRLSIL.

This clonotype was seen only a few times. The V and J genes are TRBV3-1 and TRBJ2-5, with TRBD2 matching 8 bases. The germline gives CDR1 LGHDT, CDR2 YNNKEL (reference sequence). This CDR3 is built from 15 residues. V gave up 4 bases and J gave up 4 bases; unmatched junction bases: 8. The CDR3 region is CASSPPAAGGETQYF. CDR3 sequence (DNA): TGTGCCAGCAGCCCCCCGGCGGCGGGGGGAGAGACCCAGTACTTC.

The chain's CDR3 is CASSGGTSRLDEQFF. The CDR3 DNA follows: TGTGCCAGCAGCGGCGGGACTAGCAGACTTGATGAGCAGTTCTTC. The rearrangement links TRBV11-2 to TRBJ2-1; TRBD2 aligns across 9 bases. With V trimmed by 5 bases and J by 8 bases, 10 bases remained unmatched. This CDR3 contains 15 residues. From germline, CDR1 is SGHAT and CDR2 FQNNGV. The whole variable domain, filled in from reference TRBV11-2 and TRBJ2-1, reads EAGVAQSPRYKIIEKRQSVAFWCNPISGHATLYWYQQILGQGPKLLIQFQNNGVVDDSQLPKDRFSAERLKGVDSTLKIQPAKLEDSAVYLCASSGGTSRLDEQFFGPGTRLTVL.

Written as DNA, the CDR3 is TGCAGCGTCTCCGGGACTAGCGGGAGGCCAACAGATACGCAGTATTTT. Translation: CSVSGTSGRPTDTQYF. V is TRBV29-1 and J is TRBJ2-3, with 15 bases identical to TRBD2. Per germline, CDR1 SQVTM and CDR2 ANQGSEA. The CDR3 sequence is 16 residues long. V lost 6 bases, J lost 3 bases, and 7 bases stayed unmatched.

This clonotype came up a few times. V and J are TRBV11-2 and TRBJ2-1; 9 nucleotides agree with TRBD2. J was trimmed by 6 bases and V by 2 bases; bases with no gene match: 17. The V gene's germline CDR1 is SGHAT and CDR2 FQNNGV. The CDR3 is made up of 19 amino acids. Here the CDR3 DNA reads TGTGCCAGCAGCTTAACCCTTGGAGGGACTAGCCGTCTCGTCAATGAGCAGTTCTTC. It codes for CASSLTLGGTSRLVNEQFF.

This chain uses TRBV12-3 or TRBV12-4 with TRBJ1-2; D not resolved. CDR3 length equals 13 residues. V shed 3 bases and J shed 1 base, with 6 bases lying between them. The chain's CDR3 is CASSFGFNYGYTF. The CDR3 bases are TGTGCCAGCAGTTTTGGATTTAACTATGGCTACACCTTC.

This clonotype was found many times. The genes are TRBV29-1 and TRBJ2-1; D unresolved. The CDR3 is 12 residues long. Trimming shortened V by 2 bases and J by 9 bases, and 11 bases separated the two germline ends. Looked up from germline, CDR1 is SQVTM and CDR2 is ANQGSEA. CDR3 loop: CSVENGNSEQFF. The CDR3 region has the DNA TGCAGCGTTGAAAACGGCAATAGTGAGCAGTTCTTC.

This chain connects TRBV12-3 or TRBV12-4 to TRBJ2-3; a weak D match, TRBD2 (6 bases). V shed 7 bases and J shed 4 bases, with 18 bases lying between them. This CDR3 has 15 residues. DNA of the CDR3: TGTGCCAGCATGACAGCGGGTCTTAGCGCAGATACGCAGTATTTT. As protein: CASMTAGLSADTQYF.

This clonotype has a handful of counts. This rearrangement joins TRBV10-3 to TRBJ2-2; D unresolved. Germline V gives CDR1 ENHRY, CDR2 SYGVKD. Trimming removed 7 bases from V and 2 bases from J, with 5 bases in between. CDR3 size: 12 residues. The DNA for the CDR3 is TGTGCCATCACGGGTAACACCGGGGAGCTGTTTTTT. Protein product: CAITGNTGELFF.

This clonotype came up a few times. The CDR3 nucleotides are TGTGCCAGCAGCCAAGACAGAGGAAGCAATCAGCCCCAGCATTTT. It codes for CASSQDRGSNQPQHF. The chain couples TRBV3-1 to TRBJ1-5; no clear D. This CDR3 is 15 amino acids long. Trimming pared 0 bases from V and 1 base from J, leaving 7 bases between. Germline lookup yields CDR1 LGHDT and CDR2 YNNKEL (reference sequence).

There are many counts of this clonotype. The V and J genes are TRBV5-1 and TRBJ2-5, with 8 bases fitting TRBD1. The CDR3 is 14 residues long. The V gene's germline CDR1 is SGHRS and CDR2 YFSETQ. The V segment lost 3 bases and the J segment 1 base; nucleotides outside the gene matches: 2. The CDR3: CASSSGQGQETQYF. The CDR3 DNA follows: TGCGCCAGCAGCTCCGGACAGGGCCAAGAGACCCAGTACTTC. Full variable domain (remainder filled in from reference TRBV5-1 and TRBJ2-5): KAGVTQTPRYLIKTRGQQVTLSCSPISGHRSVSWYQQTPGQGLQFLFEYFSETQRNKGNFPGRFSGRQFSNSRSEMNVSTLELGDSALYLCASSSGQGQETQYFGPGTRLLVL.

The chain recombines TRBV20-1 with TRBJ2-1, with 8 bases that match TRBD2. Germline CDR1 DFQATT, CDR2 SNEGSKA (reference sequence). This CDR3 region has 15 residues. V shed 0 bases and J 6 bases; nucleotides not matched to a gene: 7. The CDR3 region is CSARDPGLVVNEQFF. The DNA of the CDR3 is TGCAGTGCTAGAGATCCGGGACTAGTCGTCAATGAGCAGTTCTTC.